Sequencing of this T cell receptor (beta chain) was carried out in a study of Ad26.COV2.S vaccination and SARS-CoV-2 variants. Looking at the study overall: Intramuscular Ad26.COV2.S doses were given once or twice, 56 days apart.

Clones were sequenced by immunoSEQ multiplex PCR, and TCRdb holds only the in-frame ones, with some missing. There are about 350,000 clones in the sample; approximately 90% occur only once, and around 6.6% lies in the top ten. V dropped 1 base and J dropped 7 bases, with 16 bases sitting between them. Germline CDR1 and CDR2: LGHNA and YSLEER. This CDR3 comprises 15 residues. Treatment defined: about 20 received Ad26.COV2.S at low or high dose, single or two shots; several received placebo; per-sample allocation not given. Each sample was drawn 63 days after the first injection (of vaccine or placebo). In Boston, an adult donor aged 18-55 years took part.

This receptor was identified in a person between 18 and 65 years old who received the Ad26.COV2.S COVID-19 vaccine or a placebo. V usage is TRBV4-3 and J usage is TRBJ1-1; no clear D. The sequenced sample was peripheral blood, obtained in a trial of Ad26.COV2.S vaccine versus placebo. In nucleotides, the CDR3 is TGCGCCAGCAGCCAAGCCTTCACCGGTTCAGTTGAAGCTTTCTTT. Its protein product is CASSQAFTGSVEAFF.